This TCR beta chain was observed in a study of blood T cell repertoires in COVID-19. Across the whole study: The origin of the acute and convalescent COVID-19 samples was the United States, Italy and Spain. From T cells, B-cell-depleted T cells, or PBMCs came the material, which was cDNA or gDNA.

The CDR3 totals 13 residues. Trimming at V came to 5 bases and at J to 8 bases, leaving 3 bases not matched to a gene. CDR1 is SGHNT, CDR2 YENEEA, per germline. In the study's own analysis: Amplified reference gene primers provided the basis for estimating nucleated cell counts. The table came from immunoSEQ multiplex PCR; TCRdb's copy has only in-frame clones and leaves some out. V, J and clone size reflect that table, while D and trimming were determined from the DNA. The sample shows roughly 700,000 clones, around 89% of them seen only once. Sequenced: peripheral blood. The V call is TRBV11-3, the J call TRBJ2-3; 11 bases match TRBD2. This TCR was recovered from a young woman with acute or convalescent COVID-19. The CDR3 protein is CASSHGTSGTQYF. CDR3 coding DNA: TGTGCCAGCAGCCACGGGACTAGCGGTACGCAGTATTTT.